This T cell receptor (beta chain) stems from a study of cytomegalovirus exposure and HLA in healthy donors. It was with 60 Vbeta and 13 Jbeta primers that the PCR ran. Libraries were prepared by immunoSEQ multiplex PCR; TCRdb keeps only in-frame clonotypes and omits some of them. Found here are 140,000 or so clones, approximately 82% of them singletons; the top ten hold 9% to 10%. The CDR3 runs 14 residues. Germline V gives CDR1 LNHNV, CDR2 YYDKDF (reference sequence). The V and J ends lost 0 bases and 3 bases respectively, with 8 bases between them. The receptor's source is a woman aged 55-70 years in good health and CMV-seropositive. The sequencing input was PBMCs. J is TRBJ2-5 and V is TRBV15; a possible D gene is TRBD2 (5 bases). The CDR3 here is CATSRDRGEETQYF. Here the CDR3 DNA reads TGTGCCACCAGCAGAGATCGGGGTGAAGAGACCCAGTACTTC.